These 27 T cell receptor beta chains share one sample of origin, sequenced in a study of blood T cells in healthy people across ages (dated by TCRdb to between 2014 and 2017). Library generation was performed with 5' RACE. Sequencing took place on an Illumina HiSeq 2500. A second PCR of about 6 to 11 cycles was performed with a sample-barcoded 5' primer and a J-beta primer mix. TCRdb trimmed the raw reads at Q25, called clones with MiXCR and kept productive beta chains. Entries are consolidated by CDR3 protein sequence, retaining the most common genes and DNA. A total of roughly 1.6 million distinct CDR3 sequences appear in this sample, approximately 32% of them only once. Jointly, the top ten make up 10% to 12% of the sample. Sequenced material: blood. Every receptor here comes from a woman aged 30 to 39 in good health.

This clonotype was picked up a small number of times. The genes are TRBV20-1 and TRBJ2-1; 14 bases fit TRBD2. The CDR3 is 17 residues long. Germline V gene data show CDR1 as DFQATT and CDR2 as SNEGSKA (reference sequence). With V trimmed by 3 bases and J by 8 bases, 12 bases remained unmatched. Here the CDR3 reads CSAREKGLAGVVYEQFF. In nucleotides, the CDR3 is TGCAGTGCTAGGGAAAAGGGACTAGCGGGAGTCGTCTATGAGCAGTTCTTC.

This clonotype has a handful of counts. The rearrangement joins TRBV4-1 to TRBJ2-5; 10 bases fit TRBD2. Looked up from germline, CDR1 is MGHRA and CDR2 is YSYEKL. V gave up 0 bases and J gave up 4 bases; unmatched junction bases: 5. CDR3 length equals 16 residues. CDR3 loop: CASSQDGAGGSETQYF. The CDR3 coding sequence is TGCGCCAGCAGCCAAGATGGAGCGGGAGGGTCAGAGACCCAGTACTTC.

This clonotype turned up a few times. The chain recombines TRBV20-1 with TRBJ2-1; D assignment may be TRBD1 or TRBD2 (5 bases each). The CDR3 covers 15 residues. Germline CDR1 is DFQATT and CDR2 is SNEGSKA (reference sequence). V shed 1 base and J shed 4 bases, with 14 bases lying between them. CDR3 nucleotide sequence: TGCAGTGCTAGAGTCGGTCAGGGAGCGTACAATGAGCAGTTCTTC. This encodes CSARVGQGAYNEQFF.

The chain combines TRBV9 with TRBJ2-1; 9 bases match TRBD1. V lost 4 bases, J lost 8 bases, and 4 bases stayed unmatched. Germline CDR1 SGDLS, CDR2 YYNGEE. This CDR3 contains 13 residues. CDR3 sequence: CASSITGGYEQFF. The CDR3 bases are TGTGCCAGCAGCATCACAGGGGGCTATGAGCAGTTCTTC.

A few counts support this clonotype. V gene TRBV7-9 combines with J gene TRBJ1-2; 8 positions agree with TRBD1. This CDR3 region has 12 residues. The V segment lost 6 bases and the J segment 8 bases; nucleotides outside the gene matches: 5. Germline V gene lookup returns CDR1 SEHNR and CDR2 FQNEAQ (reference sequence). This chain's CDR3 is CASRGTGGGYTF. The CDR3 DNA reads TGTGCCAGCAGGGGGACAGGTGGAGGCTACACCTTC.

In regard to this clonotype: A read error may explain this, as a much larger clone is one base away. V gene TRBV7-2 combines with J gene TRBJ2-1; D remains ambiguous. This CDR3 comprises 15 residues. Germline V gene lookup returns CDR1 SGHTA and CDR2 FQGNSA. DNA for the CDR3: TGTGCCAGCAGCCCCTGGACCCGTTCCTACAGTGAGCAGTTCTTC. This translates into CASSPWTRSYSEQFF.

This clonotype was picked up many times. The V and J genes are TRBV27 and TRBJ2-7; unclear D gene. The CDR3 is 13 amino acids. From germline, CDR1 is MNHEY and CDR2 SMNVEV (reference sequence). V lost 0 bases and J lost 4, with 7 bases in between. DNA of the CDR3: TGTGCCAGCAGTTTATCATTTGGTTACGAGCAGTACTTC. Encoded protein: CASSLSFGYEQYF.

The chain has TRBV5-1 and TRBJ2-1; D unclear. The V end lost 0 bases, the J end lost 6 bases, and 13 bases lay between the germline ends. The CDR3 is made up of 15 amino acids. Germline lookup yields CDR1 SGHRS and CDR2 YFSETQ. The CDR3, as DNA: TGCGCCAGCAGCTTGGTTTCCCCAGTGGTCAATGAGCAGTTCTTC. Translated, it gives CASSLVSPVVNEQFF.

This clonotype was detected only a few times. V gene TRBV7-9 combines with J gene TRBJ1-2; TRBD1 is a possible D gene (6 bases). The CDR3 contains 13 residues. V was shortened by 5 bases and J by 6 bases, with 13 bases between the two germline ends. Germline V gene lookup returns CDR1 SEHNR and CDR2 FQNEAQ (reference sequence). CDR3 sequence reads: CASSPSGEDGYTF. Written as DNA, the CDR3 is TGTGCCAGCAGCCCCTCAGGGGAGGATGGCTACACCTTC.

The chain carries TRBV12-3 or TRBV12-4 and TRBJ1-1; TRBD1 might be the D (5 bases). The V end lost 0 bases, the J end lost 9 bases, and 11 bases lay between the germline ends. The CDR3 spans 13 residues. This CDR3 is CASSLAETEKAFF. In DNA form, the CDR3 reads TGTGCCAGCAGTTTAGCTGAGACAGAAAAAGCTTTCTTT.

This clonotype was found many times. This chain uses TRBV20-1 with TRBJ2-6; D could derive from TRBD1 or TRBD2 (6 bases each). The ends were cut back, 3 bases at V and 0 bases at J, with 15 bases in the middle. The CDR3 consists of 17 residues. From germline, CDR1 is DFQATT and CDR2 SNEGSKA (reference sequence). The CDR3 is CSARDGGASSGANVLTF. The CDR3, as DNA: TGCAGTGCTAGGGACGGGGGCGCTTCCTCTGGGGCCAACGTCCTGACTTTC.

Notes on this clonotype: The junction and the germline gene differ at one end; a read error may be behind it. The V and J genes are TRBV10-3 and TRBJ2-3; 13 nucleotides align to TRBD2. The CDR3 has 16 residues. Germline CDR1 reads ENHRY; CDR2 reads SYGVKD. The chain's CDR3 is CAIKGTSGKSTDMQYF. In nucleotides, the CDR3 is TGTGCCATCAAGGGGACTAGCGGGAAGAGCACAGATATGCAGTATTTT.

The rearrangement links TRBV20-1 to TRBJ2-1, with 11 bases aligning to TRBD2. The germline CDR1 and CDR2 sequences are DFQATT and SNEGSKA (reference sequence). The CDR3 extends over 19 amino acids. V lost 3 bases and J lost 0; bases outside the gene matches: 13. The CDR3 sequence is CSARGGGLAGGSSYNEQFF. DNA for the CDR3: TGCAGTGCTAGGGGGGGCGGACTAGCGGGCGGGAGCTCCTACAATGAGCAGTTCTTC.

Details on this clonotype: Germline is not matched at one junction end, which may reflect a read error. In nucleotides, the CDR3 is TGTGCCACCAGTTGGGGGGGGGGCTACAATGAGCAGTTCTTC. Translated, it gives CATSWGGGYNEQFF. The gene calls are TRBV28 and TRBJ2-1; the match to TRBD2 covers 7 bases. Germline values: CDR1 MDHEN, CDR2 SYDVKM. The CDR3 consists of 14 residues.

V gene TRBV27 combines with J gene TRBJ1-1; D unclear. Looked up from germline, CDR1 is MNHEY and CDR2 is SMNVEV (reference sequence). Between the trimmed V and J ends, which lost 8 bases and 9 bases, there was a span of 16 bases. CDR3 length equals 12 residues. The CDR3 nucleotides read TGTGCCAGCCGGGGATTTCGACTACAAGCTTTCTTT. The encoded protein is CASRGFRLQAFF.

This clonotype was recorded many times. In DNA form, the CDR3 reads TGTGCCAGCAGTCCCCCGGGGCGGGAGGACAATGAGCAGTTCTTC. Translating gives CASSPPGREDNEQFF. The V call is TRBV12-3 or TRBV12-4, the J call TRBJ2-1, with 8 bases lining up with TRBD2. The CDR3 spans 15 residues. V lost 5 bases, J lost 5 bases, and 8 bases stayed unmatched.

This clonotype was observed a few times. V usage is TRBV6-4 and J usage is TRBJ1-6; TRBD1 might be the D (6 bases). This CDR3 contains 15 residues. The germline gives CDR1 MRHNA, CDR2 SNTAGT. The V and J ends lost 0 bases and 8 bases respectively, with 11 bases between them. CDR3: CASSDSNRVDSPLHF. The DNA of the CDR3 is TGTGCCAGCAGTGACTCGAACAGGGTGGATTCACCCCTCCACTTT.

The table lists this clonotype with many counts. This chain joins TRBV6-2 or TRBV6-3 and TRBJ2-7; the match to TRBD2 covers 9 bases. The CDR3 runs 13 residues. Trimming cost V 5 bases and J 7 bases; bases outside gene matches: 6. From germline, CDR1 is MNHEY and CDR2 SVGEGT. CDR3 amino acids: CASSPAGGREQYF. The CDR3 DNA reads TGTGCCAGCAGTCCAGCGGGGGGAAGGGAGCAGTACTTC.

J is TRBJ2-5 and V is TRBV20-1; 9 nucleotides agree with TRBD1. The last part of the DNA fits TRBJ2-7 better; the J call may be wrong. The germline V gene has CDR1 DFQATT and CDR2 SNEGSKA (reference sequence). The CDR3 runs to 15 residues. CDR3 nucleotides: TGCAGTGCCAGCACCGAAGGGGACAGGGCTTACGAGCAGTACTTC. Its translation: CSASTEGDRAYEQYF.

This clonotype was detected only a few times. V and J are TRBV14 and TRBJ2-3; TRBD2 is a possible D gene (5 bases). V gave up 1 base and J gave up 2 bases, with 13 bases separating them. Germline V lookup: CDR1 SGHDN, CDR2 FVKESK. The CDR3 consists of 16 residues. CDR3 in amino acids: CASSQGGFTNTDTQYF. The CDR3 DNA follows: TGTGCCAGCAGCCAAGGAGGGTTCACCAACACAGATACGCAGTATTTT.

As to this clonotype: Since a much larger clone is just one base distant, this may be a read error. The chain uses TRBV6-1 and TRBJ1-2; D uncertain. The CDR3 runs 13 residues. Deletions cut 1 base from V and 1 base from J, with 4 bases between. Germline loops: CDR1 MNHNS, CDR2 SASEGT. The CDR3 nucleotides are TGTGCCAGCAGTGAAGGGGTTAACTATGGCTACACCTTC. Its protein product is CASSEGVNYGYTF.

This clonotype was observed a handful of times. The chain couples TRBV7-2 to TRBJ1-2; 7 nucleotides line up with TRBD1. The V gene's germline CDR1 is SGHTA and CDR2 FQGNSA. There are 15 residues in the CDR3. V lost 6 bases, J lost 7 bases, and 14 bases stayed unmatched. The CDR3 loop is CASSSFGTAVGGYTF. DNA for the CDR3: TGTGCCAGCAGTTCATTCGGGACAGCCGTAGGTGGCTACACCTTC.

CDR3 sequence reads: CASSLKGHHSYEQYF. In DNA, the CDR3 is TGTGCCAGCAGTTTAAAAGGACACCACTCCTACGAGCAGTACTTC. This sequence joins TRBV27 and TRBJ2-7; D possibly corresponds to TRBD1 (5 bases). This CDR3 comprises 15 residues. V gave up 2 bases and J gave up 0 bases, with 11 bases separating them. Per germline, CDR1 MNHEY and CDR2 SMNVEV (reference sequence).

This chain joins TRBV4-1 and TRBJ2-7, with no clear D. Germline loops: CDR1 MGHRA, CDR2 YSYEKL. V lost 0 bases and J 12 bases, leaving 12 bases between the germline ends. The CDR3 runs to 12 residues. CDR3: CASSQDIGVRYF. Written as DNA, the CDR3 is TGCGCCAGCAGCCAAGATATAGGTGTGCGGTACTTC.

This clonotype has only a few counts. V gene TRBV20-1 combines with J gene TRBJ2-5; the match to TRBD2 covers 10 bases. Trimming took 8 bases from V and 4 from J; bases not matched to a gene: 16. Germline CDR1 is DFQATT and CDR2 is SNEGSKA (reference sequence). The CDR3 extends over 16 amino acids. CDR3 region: CSPNRASGGVRETQYF. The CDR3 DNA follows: TGCAGTCCAAACCGGGCGAGCGGGGGGGTCAGAGAGACCCAGTACTTC.

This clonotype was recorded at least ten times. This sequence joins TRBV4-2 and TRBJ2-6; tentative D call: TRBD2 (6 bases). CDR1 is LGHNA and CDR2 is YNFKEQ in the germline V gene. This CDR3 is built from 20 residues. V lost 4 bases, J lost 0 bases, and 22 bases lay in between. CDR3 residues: CASSRQTGGRVDSGANVLTF. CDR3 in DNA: TGTGCCAGCAGCCGTCAAACCGGGGGTCGAGTTGACTCTGGGGCCAACGTCCTGACTTTC.

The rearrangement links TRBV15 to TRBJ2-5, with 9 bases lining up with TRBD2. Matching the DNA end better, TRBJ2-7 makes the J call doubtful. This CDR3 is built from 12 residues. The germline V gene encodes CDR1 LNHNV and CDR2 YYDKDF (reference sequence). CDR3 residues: CATRYSGSEQYF. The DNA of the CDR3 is TGTGCCACCAGGTATAGCGGGAGCGAGCAGTACTTC.